The rows below give T cell receptor beta chains drawn from one sample of a study of T cell repertoires in cytomegalovirus infection. From the reads, TCRdb called clonotypes with MiXCR, one entry per CDR3 protein. The table lists over 450,000 distinct CDR3 sequences, around 11% of them singletons, with roughly a tenth in the top ten. Sequenced input: PBMCs. The origin of the receptors is a human donor in good health (CMV status not recorded). Some clones in this sample may be carry-over from other donors' samples. CDR3s include the opening cysteine and the closing phenylalanine or tryptophan. Fields, in order: J gene, D gene, clone size, V gene, CDR3 DNA, CDR3 protein. A D gene is named only where the DNA matches it firmly. Some rows have no size entry. The others give once, few or many, or a class for an expanded clone.

TRBJ2-1,NA,many,TRBV7-6,TGTGCCAGCAGCTCGACAGGTTGGGGCTTTACGGGCAATGAGCAGTTCTTC,CASSSTGWGFTGNEQFF
TRBJ2-1,NA,few,TRBV29-1,TGCAGCGCTAATAGTCGGACGACCCTATCAGGGGAGCAGTTCTTC,CSANSRTTLSGEQFF
TRBJ1-1,NA,many,TRBV4-1,TGCGCCAGCAGCTACCGTGGGCGTCGGAACACTGAAGCTTTCTTT,CASSYRGRRNTEAFF
TRBJ2-5,NA,many,TRBV7-2,TGTGCCAGCAGCAGGCTGCAAGGGAAAGAGACCCAGTACTTC,CASSRLQGKETQYF
TRBJ2-2,NA,many,TRBV7-3,TGTGCCAGCAGCTTAAGCTATACCGGGGAGCTGTTTTTT,CASSLSYTGELFF
TRBJ1-1,NA,NA,TRBV12-3/TRBV12-4,TGTGCCAGCAGTGGGCCAGGGGTTACAGCTTTCTTT,CASSGPGVTAFF
TRBJ2-2,TRBD2,NA,TRBV5-1,TGCGCCAGCAGCCCTAGCGGAGTAGGCACCGGGGAGCTGTTTTTT,CASSPSGVGTGELFF
TRBJ2-1,TRBD1,NA,TRBV9,TGTGCCAGCAGCGTGGACAGGGGGCACTACAATGAGCAGTTCTTC,CASSVDRGHYNEQFF
TRBJ1-5,TRBD1,many,TRBV6-1,TGTGCCAGCGGATCGACAGGGAACCAGCATTTT,CASGSTGNQHF
TRBJ1-1,NA,many,TRBV12-3/TRBV12-4,TGTGCCAGCAGTTTTACGGACCTGAACACTGAAGCTTTCTTT,CASSFTDLNTEAFF
TRBJ1-6,NA,many,TRBV7-9,TGTGCCAGCAGCTTCGAGGATCTAAATTCACCCCTCCACTTT,CASSFEDLNSPLHF
TRBJ1-3,TRBD1,few,TRBV9,TGTGCCAGCAGCGTCACACCGCAGGGGGTTGGAAACACCATATATTTT,CASSVTPQGVGNTIYF
TRBJ1-2,NA,few,TRBV2,TGTGCCAGCAGTGGCGACGGAGGAAACTATGGCTACACCTTC,CASSGDGGNYGYTF
TRBJ2-3,TRBD2,many,TRBV2,TGTGCCAGGAGCGGGAGGGTCGGGACAGATACGCAGTATTTT,CARSGRVGTDTQYF
TRBJ2-2,TRBD1,NA,TRBV20-1,TGCAGTGCTAGTCTCTGGGGCAGTGTGGCAGGGGGCGATGCCGGGGAGCTGTTTTTT,CSASLWGSVAGGDAGELFF
TRBJ1-5,NA,many,TRBV5-8,TGTGCCAGCAGCCAAAGATTGGGTCGGGGCAATCAGCCCCAGCATTTT,CASSQRLGRGNQPQHF
TRBJ1-1,NA,many,TRBV27,TGTGCCAGCAGTTCCCCGTTGCGAGGGCGAAGGGAAGCTTTCTTT,CASSSPLRGRREAFF
TRBJ2-2,TRBD1,few,TRBV5-4,TGTGCCAGCAGTGACAGGGCTAACACCGGGGAGCTGTTTTTT,CASSDRANTGELFF
TRBJ1-1,TRBD1,many,TRBV6-1,TGTGCCAGCAGCCGGACAGGCAGGAACACTGAAGCTTTCTTT,CASSRTGRNTEAFF
TRBJ1-3,NA,many,TRBV28,TGTGCCAGCAGCCAACTCAGCTCTGGAAACACCATATATTTT,CASSQLSSGNTIYF
TRBJ1-1,TRBD1,many,TRBV27,TGTGCCAGCAGTTTCGCGGAGACAGGGGACACTGAAGCTTTCTTT,CASSFAETGDTEAFF
TRBJ2-5,TRBD2,many,TRBV7-2,TGTGCCAGCAGCTCCGGGACTAGCGGGCGAGAGACCCAGTACTTC,CASSSGTSGRETQYF
TRBJ2-7,TRBD1,many,TRBV6-5,TGTGCCAGCAGCTACGGGACAGGGAATGAGCAGTACTTC,CASSYGTGNEQYF
TRBJ2-1,NA,few,TRBV27,TGTGCCAGCAGCGAAAGACGAAGTGTTTGGTACAATGAGCAGTTCTTC,CASSERRSVWYNEQFF
TRBJ2-7,TRBD2,many,TRBV12-3/TRBV12-4,TGTGCCAGCACCTCTTCGGCGGGGGGGCCCCACGAGCAGTACTTC,CASTSSAGGPHEQYF
TRBJ2-4,NA,many,TRBV7-8,TGTGCCAGCAGCTTAGCCTCCATAGCCAAAAACATTCAGTACTTC,CASSLASIAKNIQYF
TRBJ2-1,NA,NA,TRBV28,TGTGCCAGCAGTTTACTAGGGACGTCGCAGTTCTTC,CASSLLGTSQFF